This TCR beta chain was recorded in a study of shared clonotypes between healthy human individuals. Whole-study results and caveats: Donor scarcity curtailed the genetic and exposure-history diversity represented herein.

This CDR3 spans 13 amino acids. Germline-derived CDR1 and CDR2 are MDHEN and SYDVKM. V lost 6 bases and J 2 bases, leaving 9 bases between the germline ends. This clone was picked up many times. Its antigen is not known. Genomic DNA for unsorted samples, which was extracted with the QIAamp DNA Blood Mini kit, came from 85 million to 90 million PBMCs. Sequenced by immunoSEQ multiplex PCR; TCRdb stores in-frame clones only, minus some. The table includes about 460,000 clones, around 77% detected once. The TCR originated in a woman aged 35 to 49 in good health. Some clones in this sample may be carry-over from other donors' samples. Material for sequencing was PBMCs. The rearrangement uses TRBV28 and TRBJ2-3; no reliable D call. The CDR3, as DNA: TGTGCCAGCAGATTTGAAAACACAGATACGCAGTATTTT. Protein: CASRFENTDTQYF.